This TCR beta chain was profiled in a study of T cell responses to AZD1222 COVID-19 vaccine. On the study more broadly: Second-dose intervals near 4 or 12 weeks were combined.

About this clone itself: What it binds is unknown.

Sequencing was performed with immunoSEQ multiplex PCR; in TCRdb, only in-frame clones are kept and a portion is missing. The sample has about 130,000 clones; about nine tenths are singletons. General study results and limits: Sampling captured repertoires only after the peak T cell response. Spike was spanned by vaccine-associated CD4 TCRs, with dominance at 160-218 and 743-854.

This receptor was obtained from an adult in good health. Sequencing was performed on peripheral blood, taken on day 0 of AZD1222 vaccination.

CDR3 nucleotides: TGTGCCAGCAGCTTGGACGGGGGGCAGCACTATGGCTACACCTTC. It is translated as CASSLDGGQHYGYTF. V and J are TRBV5-5 and TRBJ1-2; D may be TRBD1 (6 bases). V lost 0 bases and J lost 3, with 12 bases in between. Germline values: CDR1 SGHKS, CDR2 YYEKEE (reference sequence). The CDR3 runs 15 residues. The full variable domain, its missing parts supplied by reference TRBV5-5 and TRBJ1-2, is DAGVTQSPTHLIKTRGQQVTLRCSPISGHKSVSWYQQVLGQGPQFIFQYYEKEERGRGNFPDRFSARQFPNYSSELNVNALLLGDSALYLCASSLDGGQHYGYTFGSGTRLTVV.